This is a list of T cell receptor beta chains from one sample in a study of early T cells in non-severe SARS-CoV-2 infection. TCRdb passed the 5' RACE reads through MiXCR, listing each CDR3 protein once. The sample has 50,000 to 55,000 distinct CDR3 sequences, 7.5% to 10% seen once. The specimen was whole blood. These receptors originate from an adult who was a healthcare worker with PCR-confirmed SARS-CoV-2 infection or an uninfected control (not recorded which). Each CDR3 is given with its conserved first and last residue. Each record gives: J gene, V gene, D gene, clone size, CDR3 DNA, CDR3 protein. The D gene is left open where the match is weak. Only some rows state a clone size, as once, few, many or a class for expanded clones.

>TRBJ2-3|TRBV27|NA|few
TGTGCCAGCAGTTCCATTTTCGGGACTCCGAGTAGCATAGATACGCAGTATTTT
CASSSIFGTPSSIDTQYF
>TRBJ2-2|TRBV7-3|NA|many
TGTGCCAGCAGCTTATCCCTTCCAGGTGGCACCGGGGAGCTGTTTTTT
CASSLSLPGGTGELFF
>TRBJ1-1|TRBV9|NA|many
TGTGCCAGCAGCGTAGAGGGGCTGGGGCCAGGGTCTCTACCTGAAGCTTTCTTT
CASSVEGLGPGSLPEAFF
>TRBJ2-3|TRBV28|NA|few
TGTGCCAGCAGTTTAGGGGACTCGACCACAGATACGCAGTATTTT
CASSLGDSTTDTQYF
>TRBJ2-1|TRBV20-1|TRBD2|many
TGCAGTGCTAGGGGCGGAGCGGGAGGGATCAACAATGAGCAGTTCTTC
CSARGGAGGINNEQFF
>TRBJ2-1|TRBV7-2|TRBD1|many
TGTGCCAGCAGAGCACCGGGACAGGCTACGTTCTTC
CASRAPGQATFF
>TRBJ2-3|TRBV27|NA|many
TGTGCCAGCAAGATAGCGAACACAGATACGCAGTATTTT
CASKIANTDTQYF
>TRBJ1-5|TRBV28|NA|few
TGTGCCAGCAGTTTATCCGGGCAGCCCCAGCATTTT
CASSLSGQPQHF
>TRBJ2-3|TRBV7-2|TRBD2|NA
TGTGCCAGCGGCGATAGCGGGAGTACGTCAGATACGCAGTATTTT
CASGDSGSTSDTQYF
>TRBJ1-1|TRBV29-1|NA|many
TGCAGCGTTGTGCTGAACACTGAAGCTTTCTTT
CSVVLNTEAFF
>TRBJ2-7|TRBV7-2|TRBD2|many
TGTGCCAGCAGCCCGACCGGGACTAGCTCCCCCCTCTACGAGCAGTACTTC
CASSPTGTSSPLYEQYF
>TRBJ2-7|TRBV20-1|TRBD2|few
TGCAGTGCTAGTAAGGCGGGAGTTGCCAACGAGCAGTACTTC
CSASKAGVANEQYF
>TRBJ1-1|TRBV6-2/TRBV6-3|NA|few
TGTGCCAGCAGACCCCCTCCGGGGTTCACTGAAGCTTTCTTT
CASRPPPGFTEAFF
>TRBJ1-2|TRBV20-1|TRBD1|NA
TGCAGTGCTAGAGAGACAGGGAACTATGGCTACACCTTC
CSARETGNYGYTF
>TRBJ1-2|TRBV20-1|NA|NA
TGCAGTGCTTCGGGCGGCAAAGCAATCTATGGCTACACCTTC
CSASGGKAIYGYTF
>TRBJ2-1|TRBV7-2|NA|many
TGTGCCAGCAGCTTAGTGCCAGGGGTTAACAATGAGCAGTTCTTC
CASSLVPGVNNEQFF
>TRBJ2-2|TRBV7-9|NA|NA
TGTGTCAGCCACCGTCGAGGGGGGGGGCTCGACACCGGGGAGCTGTTTTTT
CVSHRRGGGLDTGELFF
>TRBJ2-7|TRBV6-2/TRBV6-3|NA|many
TGTGCCAGCAGTTACTCGGGACCGTACGAGCAGTACTTC
CASSYSGPYEQYF